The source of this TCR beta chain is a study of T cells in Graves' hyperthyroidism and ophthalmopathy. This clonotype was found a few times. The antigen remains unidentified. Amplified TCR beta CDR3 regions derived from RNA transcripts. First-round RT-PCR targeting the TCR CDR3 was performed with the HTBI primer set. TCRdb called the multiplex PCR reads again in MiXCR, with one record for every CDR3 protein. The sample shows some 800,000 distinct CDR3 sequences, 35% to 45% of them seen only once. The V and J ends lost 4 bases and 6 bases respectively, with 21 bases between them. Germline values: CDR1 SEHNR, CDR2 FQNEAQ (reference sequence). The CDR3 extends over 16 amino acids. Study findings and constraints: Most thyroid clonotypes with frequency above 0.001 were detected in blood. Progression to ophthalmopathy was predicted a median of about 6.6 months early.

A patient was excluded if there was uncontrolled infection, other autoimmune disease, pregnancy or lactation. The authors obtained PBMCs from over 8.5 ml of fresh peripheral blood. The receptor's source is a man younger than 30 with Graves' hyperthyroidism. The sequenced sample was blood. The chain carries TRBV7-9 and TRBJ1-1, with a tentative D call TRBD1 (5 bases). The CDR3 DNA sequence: TGTGCCAGCAGCTCACCGAGGGGTGTCGACACCGCTGAAGCTTTCTTT. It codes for CASSSPRGVDTAEAFF.